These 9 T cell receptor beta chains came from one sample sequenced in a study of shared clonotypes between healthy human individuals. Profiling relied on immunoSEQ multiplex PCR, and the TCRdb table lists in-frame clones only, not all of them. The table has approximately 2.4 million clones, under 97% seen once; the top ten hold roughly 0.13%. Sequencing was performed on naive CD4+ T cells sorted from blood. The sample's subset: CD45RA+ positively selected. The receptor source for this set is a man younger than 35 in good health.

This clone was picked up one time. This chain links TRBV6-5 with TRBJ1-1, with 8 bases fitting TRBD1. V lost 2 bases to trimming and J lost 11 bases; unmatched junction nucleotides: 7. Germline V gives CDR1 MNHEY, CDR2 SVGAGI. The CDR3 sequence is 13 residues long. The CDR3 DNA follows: TGTGCCAGCAGTTACGGGCAGGGGGCTGGGGCTTTCTTT. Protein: CASSYGQGAGAFF.

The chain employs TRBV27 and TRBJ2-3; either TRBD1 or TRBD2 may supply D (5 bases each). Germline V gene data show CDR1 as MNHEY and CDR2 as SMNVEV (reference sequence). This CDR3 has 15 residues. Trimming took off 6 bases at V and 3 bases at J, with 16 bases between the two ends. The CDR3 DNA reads TGTGCCAGCAGGCCCGTGGGGGTGTCGACAGATACGCAGTATTTT. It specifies CASRPVGVSTDTQYF.

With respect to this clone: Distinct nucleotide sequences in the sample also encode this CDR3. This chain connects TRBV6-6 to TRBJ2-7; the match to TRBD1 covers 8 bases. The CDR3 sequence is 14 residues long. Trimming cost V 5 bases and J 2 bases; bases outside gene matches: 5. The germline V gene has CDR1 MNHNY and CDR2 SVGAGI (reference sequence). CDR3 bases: TGTGCCAGCAGTGCCGGGACAGGCGCCTACGAGCAGTACTTC. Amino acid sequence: CASSAGTGAYEQYF.

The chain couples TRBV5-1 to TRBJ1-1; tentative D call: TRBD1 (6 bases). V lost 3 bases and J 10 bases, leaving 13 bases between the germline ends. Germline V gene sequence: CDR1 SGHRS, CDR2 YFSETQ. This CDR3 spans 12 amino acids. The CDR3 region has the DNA TGCGCCAGCAGCTACGACCCAGGGGTAGCTTTCTTT. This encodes CASSYDPGVAFF.

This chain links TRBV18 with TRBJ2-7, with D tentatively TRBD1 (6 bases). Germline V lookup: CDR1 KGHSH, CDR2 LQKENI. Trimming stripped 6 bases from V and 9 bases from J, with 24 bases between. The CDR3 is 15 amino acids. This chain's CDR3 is CASSPTGTRLEWQYF. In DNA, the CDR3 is TGTGCCAGCTCTCCTACCGGGACACGTCTAGAATGGCAGTACTTC.

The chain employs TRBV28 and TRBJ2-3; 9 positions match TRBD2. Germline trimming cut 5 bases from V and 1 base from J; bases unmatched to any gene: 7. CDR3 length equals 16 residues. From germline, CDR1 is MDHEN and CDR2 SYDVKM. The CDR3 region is CASSPSSSGGTDTQYF. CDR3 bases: TGTGCCAGCAGTCCATCGTCTAGCGGGGGCACAGATACGCAGTATTTT.

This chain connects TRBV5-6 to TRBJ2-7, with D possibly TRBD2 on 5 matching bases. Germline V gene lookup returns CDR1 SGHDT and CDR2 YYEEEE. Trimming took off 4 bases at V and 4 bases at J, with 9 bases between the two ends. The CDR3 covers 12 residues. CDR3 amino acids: CASSAGIYEQYF. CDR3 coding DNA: TGTGCCAGCAGCGCCGGGATTTACGAGCAGTACTTC.

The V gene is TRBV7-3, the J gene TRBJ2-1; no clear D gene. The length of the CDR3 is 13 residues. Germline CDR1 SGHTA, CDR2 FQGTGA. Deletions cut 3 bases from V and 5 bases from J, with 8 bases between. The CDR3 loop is CASSFGVHNEQFF. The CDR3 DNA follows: TGTGCCAGCAGCTTTGGGGTCCACAATGAGCAGTTCTTC.

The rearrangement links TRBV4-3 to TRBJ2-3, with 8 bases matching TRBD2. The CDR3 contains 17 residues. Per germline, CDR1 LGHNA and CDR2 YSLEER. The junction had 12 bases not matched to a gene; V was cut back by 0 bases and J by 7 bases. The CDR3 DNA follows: TGCGCCAGCAGCCAAGAACATCTAGGCGGGAGGTCGAATACGCAGTATTTT. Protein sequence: CASSQEHLGGRSNTQYF.